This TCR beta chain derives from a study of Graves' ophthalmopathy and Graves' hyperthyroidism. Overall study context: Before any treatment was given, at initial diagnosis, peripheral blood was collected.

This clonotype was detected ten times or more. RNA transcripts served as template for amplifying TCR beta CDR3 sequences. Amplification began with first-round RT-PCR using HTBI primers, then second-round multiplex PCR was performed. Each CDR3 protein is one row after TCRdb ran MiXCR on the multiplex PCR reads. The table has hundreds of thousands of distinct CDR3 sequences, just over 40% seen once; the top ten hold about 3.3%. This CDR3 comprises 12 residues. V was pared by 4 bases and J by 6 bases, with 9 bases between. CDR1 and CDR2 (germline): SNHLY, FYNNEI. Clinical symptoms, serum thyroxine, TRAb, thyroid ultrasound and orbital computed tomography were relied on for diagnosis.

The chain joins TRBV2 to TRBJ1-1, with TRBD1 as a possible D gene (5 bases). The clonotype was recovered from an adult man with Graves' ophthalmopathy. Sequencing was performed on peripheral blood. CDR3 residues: CASSGGRAEAFF. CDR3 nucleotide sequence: TGTGCCAGCAGTGGCGGCAGGGCTGAAGCTTTCTTT.